A single sample is the source of the 15 T cell receptor beta chains below, sequenced in a study of regulatory T cells in long-lasting Graves disease. The authors built TCR beta libraries using iRepertoire HTBI primers and Arm-PCR of CDR3 regions. Each CDR3 protein gets one entry after TCRdb re-called the multiplex PCR reads with MiXCR. The table lists roughly 610,000 distinct CDR3 sequences, 15% to 20% of them singletons, with around 12% in the top ten. As for time point: newly diagnosed GD, antithyroid drugs for less than 3 months. Extracted RNA from PBMCs served as the source of the TCR library. This sample also appeared in a second study, on T cells in Graves' hyperthyroidism and ophthalmopathy.

The specimen comprised peripheral blood mononuclear cells (PBMCs), sampled at new diagnosis, from a patient treated with antithyroid drugs. Source of these receptors: a man between 18 and 35 years old with Graves disease.

This clonotype turned up a few times. The V call is TRBV29-1, the J call TRBJ1-2; D might be TRBD1 (5 bases). CDR1 and CDR2 (germline): SQVTM, ANQGSEA. V lost 4 bases to trimming and J lost 6 bases, with 18 bases between them. The CDR3 spans 14 residues. In DNA form, the CDR3 reads TGCAGCGTTGGGGGGGGAGGGGCGAGGGATGGCTACACCTTC. Its protein is CSVGGGGARDGYTF. The entire variable domain, with the rest obtained from reference TRBV29-1 and TRBJ1-2, is as follows: SAVISQKPSRDICQRGTSLTIQCQVDSQVTMMFWYRQQPGQSLTLIATANQGSEATYESGFVIDKFPISRPNLTFSTLTVSNMSPEDSSIYLCSVGGGGARDGYTFGSGTRLTVV.

V usage is TRBV20-1 and J usage is TRBJ1-6; 8 nucleotides line up with TRBD1. Per germline, CDR1 DFQATT and CDR2 SNEGSKA (reference sequence). There are 16 residues in the CDR3. After removal of 4 bases from V and 7 bases from J, the junction contained 12 bases not matched to a gene. The CDR3 DNA follows: TGCAGTGCTAAAGGGGACAGGAGTGCTAACAATTCACCCCTCCACTTT. The encoded protein is CSAKGDRSANNSPLHF.

This clonotype was counted a single time. The gene calls are TRBV20-1 and TRBJ1-5; TRBD1 might be the D (6 bases). The germline CDR1 and CDR2 sequences are DFQATT and SNEGSKA (reference sequence). Trimming cost V 1 base and J 7 bases, with 14 bases left between them. The CDR3 extends over 14 amino acids. The CDR3: CSARVNGGRQPQHF. The CDR3 nucleotides are TGCAGTGCTAGAGTGAACGGGGGGCGGCAGCCCCAGCATTTT.

At least ten counts were recorded for this clonotype. The chain combines TRBV28 with TRBJ2-7; 9 nucleotides line up with TRBD2. The length of the CDR3 is 15 residues. V dropped 5 bases and J dropped 1; count of bases not matched to a gene: 6. Germline V gene sequence: CDR1 MDHEN, CDR2 SYDVKM. The CDR3 DNA sequence: TGTGCCAGCAGTCCCGATCTAGCGGGATCCTACGAGCAGTACTTC. It codes for CASSPDLAGSYEQYF. Using reference TRBV28 and TRBJ2-7 for the parts outside the CDR3, the full variable domain is DVKVTQSSRYLVKRTGEKVFLECVQDMDHENMFWYRQDPGLGLRLIYFSYDVKMKEKGDIPEGYSVSREKKERFSLILESASTNQTSMYLCASSPDLAGSYEQYFGPGTRLTVT.

Ten or more counts support this clonotype. The chain uses TRBV2 and TRBJ1-5; no clear D. In germline, CDR1 is SNHLY, CDR2 FYNNEI. The CDR3 loop spans 14 amino acids. Trimming removed 4 bases at V and 3 bases at J, with 10 bases between. In nucleotides, the CDR3 is TGTGCCAGCAGTGCGGAGAGGGTCAATCAGCCCCAGCATTTT. Translation gives CASSAERVNQPQHF. Complete variable domain (other parts from reference TRBV2 and TRBJ1-5): EPEVTQTPSHQVTQMGQEVILRCVPISNHLYFYWYRQILGQKVEFLVSFYNNEISEKSEIFDDQFSVERPDGSNFTLKIRSTKLEDSAMYFCASSAERVNQPQHFGDGTRLSIL.

This clonotype was detected ten times or more. This chain joins TRBV27 and TRBJ2-5; D perhaps matches TRBD2 (5 bases). V was shortened by 6 bases and J by 5 bases, with 13 bases between the two germline ends. The CDR3 sequence is 13 residues long. Germline V gives CDR1 MNHEY, CDR2 SMNVEV (reference sequence). The CDR3 sequence: CASSLFTGETQYF. The CDR3 coding sequence is TGTGCCAGCAGCCTTTTTACGGGGGAGACCCAGTACTTC.

This sequence joins TRBV12-3 or TRBV12-4 and TRBJ1-1, with D possibly TRBD1 on 5 matching bases. CDR3 length equals 12 residues. Deletions cut 8 bases from V and 5 bases from J, with 12 bases between. The CDR3 nucleotides read TGTGCCAGCCGCAGGGCCGTGACTGAAGCTTTCTTT. It translates to CASRRAVTEAFF.

The table lists this clonotype with many counts. This chain connects TRBV29-1 to TRBJ1-1, with a tentative D call TRBD1 (5 bases). Germline values: CDR1 SQVTM, CDR2 ANQGSEA. V was trimmed by 3 bases and J by 4 bases, leaving 9 bases between them. The CDR3 is 12 amino acids. In DNA, the CDR3 is TGCAGCGTTGACAAGGGGATCACTGAAGCTTTCTTT. Protein product: CSVDKGITEAFF.

This clonotype was observed many times. The chain is built from TRBV10-3 and TRBJ1-4; TRBD1 aligns across 8 bases. The CDR3 covers 15 residues. Trimming took 4 bases from V and 4 from J; bases not matched to a gene: 5. Germline CDR1 reads ENHRY; CDR2 reads SYGVKD. In DNA, the CDR3 is TGTGCCATCAGTGTCGGGACAGGCTTTAATGAAAAACTGTTTTTT. This encodes CAISVGTGFNEKLFF.

This clonotype has a count of ten or more. DNA of the CDR3: TGTGCCAGCGGGCTGGCGTCCAATGAGCAGTTCTTC. Translation: CASGLASNEQFF. V and J are TRBV12-3 or TRBV12-4 and TRBJ2-1; no definite D call. This CDR3 has 12 amino acids. V lost 8 bases and J lost 6, with 11 bases in between.

The sample holds many counts of this clonotype. The V call is TRBV11-2, the J call TRBJ1-1; D gene uncertain. The V end was cut by 0 bases, the J end by 5 bases, with 7 bases between. CDR1 and CDR2 from the germline V gene are SGHAT and FQNNGV. The length of the CDR3 is 13 residues. Here the CDR3 reads CASSLDLKTEAFF. The DNA for the CDR3 is TGTGCCAGCAGCTTAGACCTTAAAACTGAAGCTTTCTTT.

For this clonotype: It may be a read error: a sequence one base away is much more abundant. The genes are TRBV6-9 and TRBJ1-1; no clear D. Germline V gene data show CDR1 as MNHGY and CDR2 as SVAAGI. CDR3 size: 11 residues. V was shortened by 3 bases and J by 6 bases, with 5 bases between the two germline ends. CDR3 bases: TGTGCCAGCAGTTACGACGCTGAAGCTTTCTTT. Protein product: CASSYDAEAFF.

This clonotype was observed a few times. The CDR3 DNA is TGTGCCAGCAGGTCTCAGGGACACTCCAGCTACTCTGGGGCCAACGTCCTGACTTTC. It translates to CASRSQGHSSYSGANVLTF. The chain joins TRBV27 to TRBJ2-6; tentative D call: TRBD1 (6 bases). The germline V gene has CDR1 MNHEY and CDR2 SMNVEV (reference sequence). Trimming shortened V by 6 bases and J by 0 bases, and 21 bases separated the two germline ends. The CDR3 contains 19 residues.

This clonotype appeared many times. This may stem from a read error, because a much larger clone lies one nucleotide away. V is TRBV2 and J is TRBJ1-1; tentatively, D is TRBD1 (5 bases). The germline CDR1 and CDR2 sequences are SNHLY and FYNNEI. With 0 bases removed from V and 4 bases from J, the gap between germline ends came to 6 bases. There are 13 residues in the CDR3. The CDR3 nucleotides are TGTGCCAGCAGTGAAGCAGGGGCCACTGAAGCTTTCTTT. The encoded protein is CASSEAGATEAFF.

This rearrangement joins TRBV9 to TRBJ1-1; 8 nucleotides align to TRBD1. Germline V lookup: CDR1 SGDLS, CDR2 YYNGEE. V gave up 0 bases and J gave up 8 bases; unmatched junction bases: 6. The CDR3 spans 14 residues. The CDR3 region is CASSVGTGYGEAFF. The CDR3 DNA follows: TGTGCCAGCAGCGTAGGGACAGGGTATGGAGAAGCTTTCTTT.